This passage covers 21 T cell receptor beta chains from one sample sequenced in a study of cytotoxic CD8 clonotypes in ibrutinib-treated CLL. Only in-frame clones appear in the TCRdb table, and some are missing; sequencing was by immunoSEQ multiplex PCR. The sample shows some 92,000 clones, around 77% of them seen only once. The source was PBMCs, collected after 24 months of ibrutinib treatment. The origin of the receptors is a human donor with chronic lymphocytic leukemia.

This clone was recorded only once. The rearrangement uses TRBV18 and TRBJ1-3; D gene unclear. V gave up 2 bases and J gave up 4 bases, with 15 bases separating them. Germline V gene lookup returns CDR1 KGHSH and CDR2 LQKENI. This CDR3 spans 16 amino acids. The CDR3 nucleotides read TGTGCCAGCTCACCAACGTCTGAGGTTTCCGGAAACACCATATATTTT. Its translation: CASSPTSEVSGNTIYF.

The rearrangement uses TRBV5-1 and TRBJ2-5, with 8 bases matching TRBD1. The CDR3 consists of 15 residues. The ends lost 4 bases at V and 5 bases at J; junction bases unmatched: 10. Germline V CDR1 and CDR2: SGHRS, YFSETQ. The CDR3 here is CASSIGQGIGETQYF. CDR3 nucleotide sequence: TGCGCCAGCAGCATCGGACAGGGTATAGGGGAGACCCAGTACTTC.

The chain recombines TRBV7-9 with TRBJ1-1; D not resolved. V was pared by 4 bases and J by 8 bases, with 14 bases between. Per the germline V gene, CDR1 is SEHNR and CDR2 is FQNEAQ (reference sequence). The CDR3 extends over 13 amino acids. This CDR3 is CASSYGEVGEAFF. CDR3 nucleotides: TGTGCCAGCAGCTACGGAGAAGTTGGCGAAGCTTTCTTT.

The chain combines TRBV2 with TRBJ1-2; D may be TRBD1 (5 bases). The CDR3 loop spans 14 amino acids. V was cut by 2 bases and J by 7 bases, with 14 bases left in between. Germline V CDR1 and CDR2: SNHLY, FYNNEI. The CDR3, as DNA: TGTGCCAGCAGTGAACGGGACCGGATAAGTGGCTACACCTTC. It is translated as CASSERDRISGYTF. Full variable domain (missing parts from reference TRBV2 and TRBJ1-2): EPEVTQTPSHQVTQMGQEVILRCVPISNHLYFYWYRQILGQKVEFLVSFYNNEISEKSEIFDDQFSVERPDGSNFTLKIRSTKLEDSAMYFCASSERDRISGYTFGSGTRLTVV.

The CDR3 DNA reads as TGTGCCAGCGGGACTCCTGACCCGTATCAGCCCCAGCATTTT. Protein: CASGTPDPYQPQHF. The chain joins TRBV19 to TRBJ1-5; a possible D gene is TRBD1 (5 bases). Germline CDR1 reads LNHDA; CDR2 reads SQIVND (reference sequence). V lost 9 bases and J 5 bases, leaving 17 bases between the germline ends. The CDR3 loop spans 14 amino acids.

The genes are TRBV10-3 and TRBJ1-1; 7 positions match TRBD1. V shed 2 bases and J 1 base; nucleotides not matched to a gene: 7. The CDR3 spans 16 residues. The germline CDR1 and CDR2 sequences are ENHRY and SYGVKD. The CDR3 here is CAISEPTGAGNTEAFF. CDR3 nucleotides: TGTGCCATCAGTGAGCCCACAGGGGCGGGGAACACTGAAGCTTTCTTT.

The chain recombines TRBV6-6 with TRBJ1-1; no clear D. Germline assignment: CDR1 MNHNY and CDR2 SVGAGI (reference sequence). This CDR3 is 13 amino acids long. Trimming removed 8 bases at V and 6 bases at J, with 16 bases between. The chain's CDR3 is CASVFGDGAEAFF. The CDR3 nucleotides read TGTGCCAGCGTTTTCGGCGATGGGGCTGAAGCTTTCTTT.

The CDR3 loop reads CASSSTYSGRGNEQYF. For the CDR3, the DNA is TGTGCCAGCAGCAGCACCTATAGCGGGAGAGGGAACGAGCAGTACTTC. The V and J genes are TRBV9 and TRBJ2-7, with 9 bases matching TRBD2. V gave up 4 bases and J gave up 5 bases; unmatched junction bases: 13. CDR1 SGDLS and CDR2 YYNGEE come from the germline V gene. CDR3 length: 16 residues.

The CDR3 region has the DNA TGTGCCAGCAGCTTAGTTCGGAGCACCGGGGAGCTGTTTTTT. It codes for CASSLVRSTGELFF. The gene calls are TRBV7-2 and TRBJ2-2; D gene ambiguous. The CDR3 totals 14 residues. CDR1 is SGHTA and CDR2 is FQGNSA in the germline V gene. The germline V and J ends were trimmed by 1 base and 4 bases, with 7 bases remaining between them.

The chain recombines TRBV6-5 with TRBJ1-3; the D is unclear. Per germline, CDR1 MNHEY and CDR2 SVGAGI. Deletions cut 9 bases from V and 4 bases from J, with 7 bases between. The CDR3 has 11 residues. CDR3 residues: CASMGGNTIYF. CDR3 coding DNA: TGTGCCAGTATGGGAGGAAACACCATATATTTT.

The chain combines TRBV2 with TRBJ1-2; D is ambiguous. This CDR3 contains 12 residues. Germline lookup yields CDR1 SNHLY and CDR2 FYNNEI. V dropped 6 bases and J dropped 5 bases, with 10 bases sitting between them. Here the CDR3 DNA reads TGTGCCAGCAGGACTCCTGGATATGGCTACACCTTC. It translates to CASRTPGYGYTF.

V usage is TRBV5-1 and J usage is TRBJ2-7; D remains unclear. The V end was cut by 0 bases, the J end by 1 base, with 11 bases between. The CDR3 is 15 residues long. CDR1 and CDR2 from the germline V gene are SGHRS and YFSETQ. CDR3 bases: TGCGCCAGCAGCTTGGACAGCTTGGGTTCCTACGAGCAGTACTTC. Amino acid sequence: CASSLDSLGSYEQYF.

This clone was picked up a small number of times. The chain recombines TRBV6-1 with TRBJ1-6; 7 bases fit TRBD1. CDR1 and CDR2 (germline): MNHNS, SASEGT. V trimming: 7 bases; J trimming: 7 bases; junction bases outside the gene matches: 4. This CDR3 is built from 13 residues. CDR3 DNA sequence: TGTGCCAGCACACAGGGGTGGAATTCACCCCTCCACTTT. It is translated as CASTQGWNSPLHF.

V gene TRBV5-1 combines with J gene TRBJ1-1; TRBD1 is a possible D gene (5 bases). The CDR3 consists of 13 residues. With 4 bases removed from V and 4 bases from J, the gap between germline ends came to 11 bases. In germline, CDR1 is SGHRS, CDR2 YFSETQ. CDR3 sequence reads: CASSGLGGTEAFF. The DNA for the CDR3 is TGCGCCAGCAGCGGACTCGGGGGCACTGAAGCTTTCTTT.

The chain couples TRBV27 to TRBJ1-2, with TRBD1 matching over 7 bases. V was pared by 5 bases and J by 4 bases, with 7 bases of the junction left unmatched. The CDR3 has 14 residues. Germline lookup yields CDR1 MNHEY and CDR2 SMNVEV (reference sequence). The CDR3 DNA sequence: TGTGCCAGCAGTCTCAAATCAGGGGGCTATGGCTACACCTTC. It specifies CASSLKSGGYGYTF.

The rearrangement uses TRBV7-2 and TRBJ1-2; D not resolved. V lost 3 bases and J 4 bases, leaving 9 bases between the germline ends. The V gene's germline CDR1 is SGHTA and CDR2 FQGNSA. The CDR3 consists of 13 residues. For the CDR3, the DNA is TGTGCCAGCAGCTTGTGGTCATCCTATGGCTACACCTTC. Translation gives CASSLWSSYGYTF. The whole variable domain, remainder taken from reference TRBV7-2 and TRBJ1-2, is GAGVSQSPSNKVTEKGKDVELRCDPISGHTALYWYRQSLGQGLEFLIYFQGNSAPDKSGLPSDRFSAERTGGSVSTLTIQRTQQEDSAVYLCASSLWSSYGYTFGSGTRLTVV.

This clone turned up a few times. This chain uses TRBV6-1 with TRBJ2-2; TRBD2 agrees at 7 bases. CDR3 size: 17 residues. With V trimmed by 2 bases and J by 5 bases, 11 bases remained unmatched. Germline lookup yields CDR1 MNHNS and CDR2 SASEGT. The CDR3 sequence is CASSELREGLGTGELFF. The CDR3 coding sequence is TGTGCCAGCAGTGAATTGAGGGAGGGCCTGGGAACCGGGGAGCTGTTTTTT.

This chain links TRBV7-2 with TRBJ1-3, with D possibly TRBD1 on 5 matching bases. The germline CDR1 and CDR2 sequences are SGHTA and FQGNSA. The CDR3 is made up of 16 amino acids. Trimming left V 5 bases short and J 0 bases short, with 14 bases between. The CDR3 region has the DNA TGTGCCAGCAGCATGCTGACAGCCAGCTCTGGAAACACCATATATTTT. Translation gives CASSMLTASSGNTIYF.

This sequence joins TRBV18 and TRBJ2-3; D is perhaps TRBD1 (6 bases). V was clipped by 0 bases and J by 5 bases, with 6 bases between them. The CDR3 extends over 13 amino acids. Germline CDR1 is KGHSH and CDR2 is LQKENI. CDR3 loop: CASSPPGQDTQYF. The CDR3 bases are TGTGCCAGCTCACCACCGGGACAAGATACGCAGTATTTT.

The chain links TRBV2 to TRBJ1-1; perhaps TRBD1 as D (5 bases). This CDR3 region has 14 residues. The V gene lost 5 bases and the J gene lost 5 bases, with 15 bases spanning the gap. The germline V gene has CDR1 SNHLY and CDR2 FYNNEI. CDR3 in amino acids: CASSYEISGTEAFF. The CDR3 DNA follows: TGTGCCAGCAGTTACGAAATCTCAGGGACTGAAGCTTTCTTT.

The rearrangement uses TRBV29-1 and TRBJ2-7; 10 bases agree with TRBD2. CDR1 SQVTM and CDR2 ANQGSEA come from the germline V gene. There are 13 residues in the CDR3. Trimming cost V 5 bases and J 6 bases; bases outside gene matches: 7. The CDR3: CSVHSSGSREQYF. The CDR3 region has the DNA TGCAGCGTTCACTCTAGCGGGAGCCGCGAGCAGTACTTC.